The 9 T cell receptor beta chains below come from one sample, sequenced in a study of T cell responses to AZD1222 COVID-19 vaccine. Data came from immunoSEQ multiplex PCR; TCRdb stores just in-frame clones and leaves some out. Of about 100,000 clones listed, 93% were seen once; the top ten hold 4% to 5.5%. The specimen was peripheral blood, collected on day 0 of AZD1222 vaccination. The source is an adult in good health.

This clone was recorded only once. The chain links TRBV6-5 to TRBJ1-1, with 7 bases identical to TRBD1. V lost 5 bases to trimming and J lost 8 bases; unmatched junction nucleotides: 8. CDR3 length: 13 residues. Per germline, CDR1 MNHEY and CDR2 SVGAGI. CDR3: CASSPLRTGEAFF. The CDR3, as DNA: TGTGCCAGCAGTCCCCTGAGGACAGGCGAAGCTTTCTTT.

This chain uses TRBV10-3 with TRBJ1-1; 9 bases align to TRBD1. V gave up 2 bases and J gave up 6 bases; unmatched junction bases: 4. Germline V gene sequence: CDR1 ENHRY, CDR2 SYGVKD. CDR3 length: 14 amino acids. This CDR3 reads CAISEGTGWPEAFF. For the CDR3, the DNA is TGTGCCATCAGTGAGGGGACAGGGTGGCCTGAAGCTTTCTTT.

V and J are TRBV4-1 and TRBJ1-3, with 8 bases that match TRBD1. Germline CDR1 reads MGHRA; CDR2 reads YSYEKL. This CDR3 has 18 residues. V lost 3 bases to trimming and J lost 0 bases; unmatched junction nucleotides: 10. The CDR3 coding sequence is TGCGCCAGCAGCCACTTCGGACAGGGTGGCCTCTCTGGAAACACCATATATTTT. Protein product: CASSHFGQGGLSGNTIYF.

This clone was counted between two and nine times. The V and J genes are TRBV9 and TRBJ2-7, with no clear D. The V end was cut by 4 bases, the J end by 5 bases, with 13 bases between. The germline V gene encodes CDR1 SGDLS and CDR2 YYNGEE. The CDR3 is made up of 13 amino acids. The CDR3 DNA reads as TGTGCCAGCAGCAGACTTGGGTTGAACGAGCAGTACTTC. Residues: CASSRLGLNEQYF. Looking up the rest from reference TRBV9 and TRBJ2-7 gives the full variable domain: DSGVTQTPKHLITATGQRVTLRCSPRSGDLSVYWYQQSLDQGLQFLIQYYNGEERAKGNILERFSAQQFPDLHSELNLSSLELGDSALYFCASSRLGLNEQYFGPGTRLTVT.

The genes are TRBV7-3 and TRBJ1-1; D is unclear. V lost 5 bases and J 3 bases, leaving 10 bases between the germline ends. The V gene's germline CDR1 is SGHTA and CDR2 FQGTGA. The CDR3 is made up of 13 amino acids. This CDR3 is CASSLGPDTEAFF. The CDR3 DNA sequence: TGTGCCAGCAGCCTAGGACCCGACACTGAAGCTTTCTTT.

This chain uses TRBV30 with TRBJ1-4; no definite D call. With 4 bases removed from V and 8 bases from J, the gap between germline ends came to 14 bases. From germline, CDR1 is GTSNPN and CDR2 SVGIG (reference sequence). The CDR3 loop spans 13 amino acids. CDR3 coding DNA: TGTGCCTGGACTGGAGACCAAGGGGAAAAACTGTTTTTT. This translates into CAWTGDQGEKLFF.

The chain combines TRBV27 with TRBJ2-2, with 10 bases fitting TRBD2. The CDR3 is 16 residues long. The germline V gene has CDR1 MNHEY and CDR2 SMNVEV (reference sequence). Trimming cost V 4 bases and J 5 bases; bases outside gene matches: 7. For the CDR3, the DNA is TGTGCCAGCAGTTCGCCGGGACTAGCGCGGACCGGGGAGCTGTTTTTT. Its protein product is CASSSPGLARTGELFF.

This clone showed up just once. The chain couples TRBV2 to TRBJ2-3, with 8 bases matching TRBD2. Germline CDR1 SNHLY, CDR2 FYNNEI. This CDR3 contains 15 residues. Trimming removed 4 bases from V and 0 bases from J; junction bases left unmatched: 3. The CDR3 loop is CASSGLAGSTDTQYF. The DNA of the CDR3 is TGTGCCAGCAGTGGGTTAGCGGGAAGCACAGATACGCAGTATTTT.

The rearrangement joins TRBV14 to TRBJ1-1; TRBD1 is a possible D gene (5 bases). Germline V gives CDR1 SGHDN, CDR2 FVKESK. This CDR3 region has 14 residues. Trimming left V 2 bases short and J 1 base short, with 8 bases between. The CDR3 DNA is TGTGCCAGCAGCCAAAGAGGGACGAACACTGAAGCTTTCTTT. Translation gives CASSQRGTNTEAFF.